The present T cell receptor beta chain was sequenced within a study of response to subunit inactivated influenza vaccine. Whole-study results and caveats: Only a handful of new T cells, the authors suggested, are recruited with each seasonal influenza vaccination.

TCRdb re-called the RT-PCR reads through MiXCR, storing one row per CDR3 protein. The data show approximately 500,000 distinct CDR3 sequences, about an eighth seen once. This clonotype was seen a few times. No antigen is known for it. The germline V and J ends were trimmed by 5 bases and 4 bases, with 14 bases remaining between them. There are 14 residues in the CDR3. CDR1 and CDR2 from the germline V gene are SGHTA and FQGNSA. This chain joins TRBV7-2 and TRBJ2-5; the D gene is possibly TRBD1 (6 bases). The source of this sequence is a man in his fifties who received an inactivated influenza vaccine. Sequenced here: PBMCs from blood, sampled 40 to 50 days after vaccination. The DNA for the CDR3 is TGTGCCAGCAGCCTATACAGGGAAGGAGAGACCCAGTACTTC. Its protein is CASSLYREGETQYF.